This TCR beta chain was sequenced in a study of beta chain features in type 1 diabetes. General study findings and limits: In every one of the four CD4+ subsets, TCRB CDR3s were moderately but significantly shorter in Type 1 diabetes patients. Highly expressing activated T cells could be over-counted with a cDNA template.

Sequenced material consisted of expressed TCRB transcripts (all of the isolated RNA was reverse transcribed). Assay used: immunoSEQ multiplex PCR; TCRdb lists only in-frame clones, some missing. The sample includes under 300,000 clones, roughly 30% of them seen just once. In its sample, this clone was seen a few times. Its antigen is not known. This clonotype was sampled from a man aged 25 to 40 in good health. The sequenced sample was central memory CD4+ T cells from blood.

CDR3 DNA: TGTGCCAGCAGCCAACAGGGTGCAGATACGCAGTATTTT. Its translation: CASSQQGADTQYF. V gene TRBV27 combines with J gene TRBJ2-3, with D possibly matching TRBD1 (6 bases). CDR1 MNHEY and CDR2 SMNVEV come from the germline V gene (reference sequence). CDR3 length: 13 residues. Trimming took off 6 bases at V and 4 bases at J, with 11 bases between the two ends.